Sequencing of this TCR beta chain was carried out in a study of OX40 agonist ivuxolimab in advanced cancers. Generated by immunoSEQ multiplex PCR, the TCRdb table keeps only in-frame clones and is missing some. The sample has tens of thousands of clones, about 88% seen once; the top ten hold 0.25% to 0.3%. This clone was recorded once. The sequence was collected from an adult with an advanced solid tumor such as melanoma, head and neck, liver or kidney cancer. The sequencing here drew on CD4+ or CD8+ T cells sorted from blood, taken in a trial of the OX40 agonist ivuxolimab.

CDR3 region: CASRADRGGGYTF. In DNA, the CDR3 is TGTGCCAGCAGGGCAGACAGGGGAGGTGGCTACACCTTC. The V call is TRBV11-2, the J call TRBJ1-2, with 8 bases matching TRBD1. The CDR3 contains 13 residues. Per the germline V gene, CDR1 is SGHAT and CDR2 is FQNNGV. V shed 6 bases and J 7 bases; nucleotides not matched to a gene: 7.